This T cell receptor beta chain was obtained from a study of early T cells in non-severe SARS-CoV-2 infection. Per the germline V gene, CDR1 is MNHNY and CDR2 is SVGAGI (reference sequence). The CDR3 is 15 residues long. Trimming cost V 0 bases and J 0 bases, with 9 bases left between them. This clonotype came up a few times. TCRdb analysed the 5' RACE reads with MiXCR anew, one entry per CDR3 protein. The sample lists about 69,000 distinct CDR3 sequences, about 9.4% occurring once. Sequenced input: whole blood. The rearrangement uses TRBV6-6 and TRBJ2-7, with D perhaps matching TRBD1 or TRBD2 (5 bases each). The TCR sequence derives from an adult who was a healthcare worker with PCR-confirmed SARS-CoV-2 infection or an uninfected control (not recorded which). In DNA form, the CDR3 reads TGTGCCAGCAGTTACTCCGGGACGGTCTCCTACGAGCAGTACTTC. It specifies CASSYSGTVSYEQYF.